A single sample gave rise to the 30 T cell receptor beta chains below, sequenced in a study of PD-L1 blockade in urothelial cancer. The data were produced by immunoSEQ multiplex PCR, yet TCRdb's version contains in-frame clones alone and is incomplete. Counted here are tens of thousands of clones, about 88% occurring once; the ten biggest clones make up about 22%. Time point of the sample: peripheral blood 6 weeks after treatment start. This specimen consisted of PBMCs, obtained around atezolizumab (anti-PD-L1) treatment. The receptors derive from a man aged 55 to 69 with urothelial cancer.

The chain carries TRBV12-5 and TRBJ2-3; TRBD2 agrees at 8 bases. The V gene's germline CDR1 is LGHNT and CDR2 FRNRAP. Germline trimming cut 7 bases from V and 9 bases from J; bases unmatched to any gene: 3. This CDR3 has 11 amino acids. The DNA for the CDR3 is TGTGCTAGTGTCGGGGGGGGGACGCAGTATTTT. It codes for CASVGGGTQYF.

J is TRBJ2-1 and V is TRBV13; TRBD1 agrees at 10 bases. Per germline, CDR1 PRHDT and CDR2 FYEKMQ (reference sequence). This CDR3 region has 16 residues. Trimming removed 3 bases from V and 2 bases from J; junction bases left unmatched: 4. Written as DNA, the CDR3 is TGTGCCAGCAGCTTCCGACAGGGGGCGGCCTACAATGAGCAGTTCTTC. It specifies CASSFRQGAAYNEQFF.

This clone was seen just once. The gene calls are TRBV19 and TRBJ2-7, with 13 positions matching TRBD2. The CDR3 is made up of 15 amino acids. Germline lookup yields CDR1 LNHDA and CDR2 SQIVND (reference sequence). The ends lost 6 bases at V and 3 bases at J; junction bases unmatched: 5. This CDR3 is CASSPGTSGNYEQYF. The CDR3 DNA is TGTGCCAGTAGCCCTGGGACTAGCGGGAACTACGAGCAGTACTTC. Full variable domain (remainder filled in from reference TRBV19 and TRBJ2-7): DGGITQSPKYLFRKEGQNVTLSCEQNLNHDAMYWYRQDPGQGLRLIYYSQIVNDFQKGDIAEGYSVSREKKESFPLTVTSAQKNPTAFYLCASSPGTSGNYEQYFGPGTRLTVT.

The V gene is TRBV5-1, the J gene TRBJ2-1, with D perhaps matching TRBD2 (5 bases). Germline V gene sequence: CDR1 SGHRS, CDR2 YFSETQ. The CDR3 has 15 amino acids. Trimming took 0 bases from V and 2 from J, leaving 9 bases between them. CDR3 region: CASSLDGVTYNEQFF. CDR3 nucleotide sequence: TGCGCCAGCAGCTTGGACGGGGTAACCTACAATGAGCAGTTCTTC.

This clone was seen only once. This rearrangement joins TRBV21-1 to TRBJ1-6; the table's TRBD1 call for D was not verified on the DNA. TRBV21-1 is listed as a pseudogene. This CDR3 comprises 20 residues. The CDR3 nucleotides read TGTGCCAGCAGCAAAGGACCCAGGGGACAGGGGCTCCGGCGCCTTTCACCCCTCCACTTT. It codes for CASSKGPRGQGLRRLSPLHF.

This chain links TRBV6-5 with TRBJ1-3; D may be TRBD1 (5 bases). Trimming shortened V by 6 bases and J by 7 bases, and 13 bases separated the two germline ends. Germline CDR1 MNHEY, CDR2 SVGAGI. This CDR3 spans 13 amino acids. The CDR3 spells CASSPPGGNTIYF. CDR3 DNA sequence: TGTGCCAGCAGCCCCCCCGGGGGGAACACCATATATTTT.

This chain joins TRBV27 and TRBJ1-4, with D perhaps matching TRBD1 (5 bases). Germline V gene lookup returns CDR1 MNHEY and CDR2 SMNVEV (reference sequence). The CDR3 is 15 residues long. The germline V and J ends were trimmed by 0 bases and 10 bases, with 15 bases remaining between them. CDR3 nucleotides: TGTGCCAGCAGTTTATCCGGGACTGGTCTGGGAAAACTGTTTTTT. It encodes CASSLSGTGLGKLFF.

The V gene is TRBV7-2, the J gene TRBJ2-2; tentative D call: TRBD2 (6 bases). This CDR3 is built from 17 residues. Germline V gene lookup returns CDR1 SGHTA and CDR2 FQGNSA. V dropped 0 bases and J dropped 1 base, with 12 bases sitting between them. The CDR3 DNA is TGTGCCAGCAGCTTAGCGAAACTAGCAGTGAACACCGGGGAGCTGTTTTTT. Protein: CASSLAKLAVNTGELFF.

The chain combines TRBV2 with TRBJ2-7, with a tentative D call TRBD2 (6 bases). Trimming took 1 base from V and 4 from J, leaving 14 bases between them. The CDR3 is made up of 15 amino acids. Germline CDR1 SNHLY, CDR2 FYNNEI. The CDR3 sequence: CASSEGGGDVYEQYF. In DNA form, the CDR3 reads TGTGCCAGCAGTGAAGGTGGCGGGGACGTTTACGAGCAGTACTTC.

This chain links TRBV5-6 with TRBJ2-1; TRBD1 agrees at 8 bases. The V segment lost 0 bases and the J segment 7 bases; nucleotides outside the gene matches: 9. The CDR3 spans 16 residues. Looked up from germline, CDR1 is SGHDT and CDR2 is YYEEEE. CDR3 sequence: CASSLESGGVYNEQFF. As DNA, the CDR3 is TGTGCCAGCAGCTTGGAATCAGGGGGCGTGTATAATGAGCAGTTCTTC.

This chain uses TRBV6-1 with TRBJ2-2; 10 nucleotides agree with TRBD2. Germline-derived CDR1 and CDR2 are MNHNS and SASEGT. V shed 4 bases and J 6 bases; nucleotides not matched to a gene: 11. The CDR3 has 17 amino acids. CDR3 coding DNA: TGTGCCAGCAGTGGCACTAGCGGGAAAGGGGCGCCCGGGGAGCTGTTTTTT. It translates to CASSGTSGKGAPGELFF.

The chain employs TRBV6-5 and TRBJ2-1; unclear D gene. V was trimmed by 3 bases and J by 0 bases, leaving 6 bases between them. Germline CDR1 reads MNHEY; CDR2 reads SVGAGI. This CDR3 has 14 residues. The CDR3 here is CASSYASSYNEQFF. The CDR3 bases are TGTGCCAGCAGTTATGCTAGCTCCTACAATGAGCAGTTCTTC.

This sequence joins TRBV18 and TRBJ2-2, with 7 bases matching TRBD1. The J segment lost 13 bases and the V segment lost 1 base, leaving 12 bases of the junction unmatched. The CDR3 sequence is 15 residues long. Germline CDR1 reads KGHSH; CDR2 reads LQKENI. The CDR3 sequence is CASSPLGTDFRGLFF. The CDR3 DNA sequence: TGTGCCAGCTCACCACTGGGGACAGACTTCAGGGGGCTGTTTTTT.

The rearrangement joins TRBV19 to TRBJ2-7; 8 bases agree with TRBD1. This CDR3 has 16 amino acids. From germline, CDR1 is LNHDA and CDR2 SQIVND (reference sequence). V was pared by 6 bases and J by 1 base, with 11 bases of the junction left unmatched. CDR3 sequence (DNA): TGTGCCAGTAGCACCCGAACAGGGGGAGGTTCCTACGAGCAGTACTTC. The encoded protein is CASSTRTGGGSYEQYF.

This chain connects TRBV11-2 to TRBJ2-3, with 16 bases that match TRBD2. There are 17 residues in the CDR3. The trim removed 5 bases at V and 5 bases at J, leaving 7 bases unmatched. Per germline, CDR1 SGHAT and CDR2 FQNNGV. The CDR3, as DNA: TGTGCCAGCAGCCTCATGGGACTAGCGGGAGGGGTAGATACGCAGTATTTT. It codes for CASSLMGLAGGVDTQYF.

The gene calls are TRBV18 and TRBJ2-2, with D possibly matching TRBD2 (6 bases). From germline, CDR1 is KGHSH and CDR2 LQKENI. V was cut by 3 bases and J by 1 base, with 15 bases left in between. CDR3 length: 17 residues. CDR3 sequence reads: CASSPLGLGGNTGELFF. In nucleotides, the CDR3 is TGTGCCAGCTCACCGTTAGGACTCGGGGGGAACACCGGGGAGCTGTTTTTT. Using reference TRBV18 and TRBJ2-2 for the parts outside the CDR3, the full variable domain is NAGVMQNPRHLVRRRGQEARLRCSPMKGHSHVYWYRQLPEEGLKFMVYLQKENIIDESGMPKERFSAEFPKEGPSILRIQQVVRGDSAAYFCASSPLGLGGNTGELFFGEGSRLTVL.

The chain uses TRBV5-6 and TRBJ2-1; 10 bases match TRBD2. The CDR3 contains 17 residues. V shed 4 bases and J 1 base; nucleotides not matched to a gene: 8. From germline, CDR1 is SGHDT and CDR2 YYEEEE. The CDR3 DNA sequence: TGTGCCAGCAGCGATAAATCTAGCGGGAGTTCCTACAATGAGCAGTTCTTC. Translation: CASSDKSSGSSYNEQFF.

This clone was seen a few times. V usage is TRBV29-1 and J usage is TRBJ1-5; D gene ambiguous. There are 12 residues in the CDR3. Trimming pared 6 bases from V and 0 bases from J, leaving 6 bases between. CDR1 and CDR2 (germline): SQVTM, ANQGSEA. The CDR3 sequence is CSVLISNQPQHF. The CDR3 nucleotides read TGCAGCGTACTGATTAGCAATCAGCCCCAGCATTTT.

The CDR3 here is CASSSNSGGSSYNEQFF. The CDR3 DNA follows: TGTGCCAGCAGCTCCAATAGCGGGGGCAGCTCCTACAATGAGCAGTTCTTC. The chain has TRBV7-9 and TRBJ2-1; 9 bases line up with TRBD2. This CDR3 spans 17 amino acids. The germline V gene encodes CDR1 SEHNR and CDR2 FQNEAQ (reference sequence). Trimming took 4 bases from V and 0 from J; bases not matched to a gene: 7.

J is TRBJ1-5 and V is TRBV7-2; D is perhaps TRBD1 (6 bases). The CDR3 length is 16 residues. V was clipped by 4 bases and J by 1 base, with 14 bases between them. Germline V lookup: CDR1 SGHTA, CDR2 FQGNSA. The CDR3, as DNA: TGTGCCAGCAGCTATACAGGGACGGTGAGCAATCAGCCCCAGCATTTT. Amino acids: CASSYTGTVSNQPQHF.

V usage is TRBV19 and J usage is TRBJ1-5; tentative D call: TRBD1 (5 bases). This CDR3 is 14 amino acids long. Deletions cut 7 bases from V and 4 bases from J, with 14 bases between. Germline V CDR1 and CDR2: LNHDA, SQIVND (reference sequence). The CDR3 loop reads CASTFDRKNQPQHF. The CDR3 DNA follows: TGTGCCAGTACCTTCGACAGAAAAAATCAGCCCCAGCATTTT. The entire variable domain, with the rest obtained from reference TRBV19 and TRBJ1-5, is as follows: DGGITQSPKYLFRKEGQNVTLSCEQNLNHDAMYWYRQDPGQGLRLIYYSQIVNDFQKGDIAEGYSVSREKKESFPLTVTSAQKNPTAFYLCASTFDRKNQPQHFGDGTRLSIL.

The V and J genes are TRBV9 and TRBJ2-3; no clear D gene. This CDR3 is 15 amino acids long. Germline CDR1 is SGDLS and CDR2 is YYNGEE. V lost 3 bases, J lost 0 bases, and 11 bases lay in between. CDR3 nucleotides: TGTGCCAGCAGCGAAGACCAGGATAGCACAGATACGCAGTATTTT. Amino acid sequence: CASSEDQDSTDTQYF.

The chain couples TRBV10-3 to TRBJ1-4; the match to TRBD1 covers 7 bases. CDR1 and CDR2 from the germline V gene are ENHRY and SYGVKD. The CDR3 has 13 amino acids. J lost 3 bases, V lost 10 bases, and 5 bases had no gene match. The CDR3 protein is CATRDRPNEKLFF. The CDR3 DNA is TGTGCCACCCGGGACAGACCTAATGAAAAACTGTTTTTT.

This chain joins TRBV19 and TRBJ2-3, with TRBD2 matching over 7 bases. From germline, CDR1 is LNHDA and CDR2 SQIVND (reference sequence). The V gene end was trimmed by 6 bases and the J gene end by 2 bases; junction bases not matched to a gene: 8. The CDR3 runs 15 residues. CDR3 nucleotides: TGTGCCAGTAGGGCGGCTAGCGGATACACAGATACGCAGTATTTT. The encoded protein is CASRAASGYTDTQYF.

CDR3 sequence reads: CATSRDRVDYGYTF. CDR3 DNA sequence: TGTGCCACCAGCAGAGACAGGGTTGACTATGGCTACACCTTC. J is TRBJ1-2 and V is TRBV15; TRBD1 is a possible D gene (5 bases). The length of the CDR3 is 14 residues. Germline CDR1 and CDR2: LNHNV and YYDKDF (reference sequence). V was shortened by 0 bases and J by 3 bases, with 8 bases between the two germline ends.

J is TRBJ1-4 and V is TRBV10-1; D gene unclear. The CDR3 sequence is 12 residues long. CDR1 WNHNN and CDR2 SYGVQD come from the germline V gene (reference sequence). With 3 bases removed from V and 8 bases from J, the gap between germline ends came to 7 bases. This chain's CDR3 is CASSEQTEKLFF. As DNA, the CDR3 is TGCGCCAGCAGTGAACAGACCGAAAAACTGTTTTTT.

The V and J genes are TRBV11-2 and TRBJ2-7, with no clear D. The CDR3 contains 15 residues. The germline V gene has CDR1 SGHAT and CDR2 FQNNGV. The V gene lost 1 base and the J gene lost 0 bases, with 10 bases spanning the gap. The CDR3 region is CASSLAVGPSYEQYF. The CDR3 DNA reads TGTGCCAGCAGCTTAGCAGTGGGCCCCTCCTACGAGCAGTACTTC.

The CDR3 sequence: CASGTGGHEAFF. As DNA, the CDR3 is TGTGCCAGTGGGACAGGGGGTCATGAAGCTTTCTTT. The chain links TRBV6-1 to TRBJ1-1; 11 bases fit TRBD1. The V and J ends lost 9 bases and 7 bases, in that order; junction bases with no gene match: 4. The CDR3 is 12 residues long. Germline CDR1 MNHNS, CDR2 SASEGT.

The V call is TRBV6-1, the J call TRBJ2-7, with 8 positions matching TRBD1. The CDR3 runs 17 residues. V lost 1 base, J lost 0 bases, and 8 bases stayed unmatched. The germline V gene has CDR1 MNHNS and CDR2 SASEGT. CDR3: CASSEDRRDRYSYEQYF. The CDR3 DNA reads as TGTGCCAGCAGTGAAGACCGCCGGGACAGGTACTCCTACGAGCAGTACTTC.

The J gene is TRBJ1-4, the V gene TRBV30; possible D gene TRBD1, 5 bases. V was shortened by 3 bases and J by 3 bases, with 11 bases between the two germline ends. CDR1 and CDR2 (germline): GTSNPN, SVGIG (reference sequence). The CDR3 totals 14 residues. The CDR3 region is CAWRQGLANEKLFF. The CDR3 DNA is TGTGCCTGGAGGCAGGGACTAGCTAATGAAAAACTGTTTTTT.